This T cell receptor (beta chain) came from a study of T cells in localized non-small cell lung cancer. Study results and caveats: Appearing in adjacent lung were a median about 50 of the top 100 tumor clones. T cell clonality was highest in uninvolved adjacent lung, above tumor. Sequencing covered just one tumor region, so heterogeneity cannot be ruled out.

Only in-frame clones appear in the TCRdb table, and some are missing; sequencing was by immunoSEQ multiplex PCR. The data contain approximately 88,000 clones, approximately 90% of them seen just once; the ten biggest clones take up over 4%. In germline, CDR1 is ENHRY, CDR2 SYGVKD. The V and J ends lost 6 bases and 13 bases respectively, with 15 bases between them. The CDR3 is 11 residues long. Worth noting for this clone: What it binds is unknown.

The chain has TRBV10-3 and TRBJ1-2; D remains ambiguous. This clonotype was obtained from a woman aged 35 to 69 with stage II squamous cell lung carcinoma. The sample was PBMCs, taken before any cancer treatment. The CDR3 coding sequence is TGTGCCATCAGGGAGGACGGGAGGTGCACCTTC. Translation gives CAIREDGRCTF.